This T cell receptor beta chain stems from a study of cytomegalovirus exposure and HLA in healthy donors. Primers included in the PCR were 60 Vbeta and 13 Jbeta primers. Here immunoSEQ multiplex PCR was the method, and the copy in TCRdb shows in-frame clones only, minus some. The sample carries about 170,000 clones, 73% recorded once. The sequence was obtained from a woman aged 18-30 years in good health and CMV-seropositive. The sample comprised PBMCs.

CDR3 coding DNA: TGTGCCAGCAGTGAGACAGGGGGCTATGAGCAGTTCTTC. Translation gives CASSETGGYEQFF. This chain connects TRBV6-1 to TRBJ2-1, with 10 bases identical to TRBD1. This CDR3 has 13 amino acids. Germline CDR1 reads MNHNS; CDR2 reads SASEGT. V trimming: 3 bases; J trimming: 8 bases; junction bases outside the gene matches: 1.